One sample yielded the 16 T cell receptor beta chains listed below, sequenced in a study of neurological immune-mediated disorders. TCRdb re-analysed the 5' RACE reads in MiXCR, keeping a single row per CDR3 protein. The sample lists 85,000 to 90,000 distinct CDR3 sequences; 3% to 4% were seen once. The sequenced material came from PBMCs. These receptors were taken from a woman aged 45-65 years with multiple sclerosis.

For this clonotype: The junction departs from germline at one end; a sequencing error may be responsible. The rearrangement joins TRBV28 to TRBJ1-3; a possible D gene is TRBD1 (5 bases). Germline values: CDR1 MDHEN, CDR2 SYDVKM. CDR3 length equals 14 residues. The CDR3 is CASSFQGKGNTTYF. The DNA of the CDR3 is TGTGCCAGCAGTTTTCAGGGAAAGGGAAACACCACATATTTT.

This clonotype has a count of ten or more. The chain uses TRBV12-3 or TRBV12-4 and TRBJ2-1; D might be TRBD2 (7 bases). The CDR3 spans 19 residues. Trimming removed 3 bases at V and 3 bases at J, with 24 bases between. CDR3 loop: CASSFPKRGVAGLYNEQFF. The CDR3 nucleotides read TGTGCCAGCAGTTTCCCTAAGAGGGGGGTAGCGGGTCTCTACAATGAGCAGTTCTTC.

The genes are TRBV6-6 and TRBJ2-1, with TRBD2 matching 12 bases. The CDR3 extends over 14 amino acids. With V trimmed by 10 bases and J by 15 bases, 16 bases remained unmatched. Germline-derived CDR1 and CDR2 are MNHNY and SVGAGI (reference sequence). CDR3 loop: CAISQVASGGAGFF. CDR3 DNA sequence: TGTGCCATATCTCAGGTGGCTAGCGGGGGGGCCGGGTTCTTC.

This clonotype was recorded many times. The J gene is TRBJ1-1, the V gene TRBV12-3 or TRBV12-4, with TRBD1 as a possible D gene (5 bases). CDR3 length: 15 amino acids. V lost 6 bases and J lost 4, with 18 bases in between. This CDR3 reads CASRINIARGTEAFF. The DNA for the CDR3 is TGTGCCAGCAGAATTAACATAGCGAGGGGCACTGAAGCTTTCTTT.

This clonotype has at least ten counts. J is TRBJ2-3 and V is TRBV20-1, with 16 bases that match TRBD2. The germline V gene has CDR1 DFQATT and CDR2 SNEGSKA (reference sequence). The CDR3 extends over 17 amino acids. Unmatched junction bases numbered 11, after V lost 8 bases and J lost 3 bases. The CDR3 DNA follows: TGCAGTATTCTACGGGGACTAGCGGGGGGGCCGACAGATACGCAGTATTTT. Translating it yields CSILRGLAGGPTDTQYF.

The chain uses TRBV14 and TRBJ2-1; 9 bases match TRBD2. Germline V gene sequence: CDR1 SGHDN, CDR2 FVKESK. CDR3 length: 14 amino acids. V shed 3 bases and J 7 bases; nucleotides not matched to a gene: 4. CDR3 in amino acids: CASSQRGGANEQFF. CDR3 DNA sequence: TGTGCCAGCAGCCAGCGGGGGGGCGCAAATGAGCAGTTCTTC.

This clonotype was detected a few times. The CDR3: CASTPSLSVGPQETQYF. DNA for the CDR3: TGTGCCAGCACTCCCTCGCTGAGCGTCGGACCACAAGAGACCCAGTACTTC. This chain joins TRBV6-1 and TRBJ2-5, with no clear D. This CDR3 region has 17 residues. The V and J ends lost 7 bases and 2 bases respectively, with 23 bases between them. Looked up from germline, CDR1 is MNHNS and CDR2 is SASEGT.

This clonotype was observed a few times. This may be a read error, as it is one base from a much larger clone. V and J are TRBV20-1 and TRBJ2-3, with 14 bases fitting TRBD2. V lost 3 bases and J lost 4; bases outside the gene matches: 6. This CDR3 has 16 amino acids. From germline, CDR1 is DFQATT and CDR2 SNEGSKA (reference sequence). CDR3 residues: CSASGTSGGDSDTQYF. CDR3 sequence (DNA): TGCAGTGCTAGCGGGACTAGCGGGGGAGATTCAGATACGCAGTATTTT.

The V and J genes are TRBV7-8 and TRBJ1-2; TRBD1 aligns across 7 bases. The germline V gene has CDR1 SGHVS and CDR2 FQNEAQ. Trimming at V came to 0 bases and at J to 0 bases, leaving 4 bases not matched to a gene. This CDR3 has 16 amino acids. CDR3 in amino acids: CASSLAGTAANYGYTF. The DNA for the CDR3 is TGTGCCAGCAGCTTAGCGGGGACAGCTGCTAACTATGGCTACACCTTC.

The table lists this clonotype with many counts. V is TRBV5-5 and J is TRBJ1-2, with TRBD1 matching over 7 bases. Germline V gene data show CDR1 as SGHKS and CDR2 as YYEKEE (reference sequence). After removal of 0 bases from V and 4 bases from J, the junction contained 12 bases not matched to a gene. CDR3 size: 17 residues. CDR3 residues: CASSLERKGGGSYGYTF. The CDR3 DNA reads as TGTGCCAGCAGCTTGGAAAGGAAAGGGGGCGGGAGCTATGGCTACACCTTC. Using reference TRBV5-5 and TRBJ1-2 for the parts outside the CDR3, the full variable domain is DAGVTQSPTHLIKTRGQQVTLRCSPISGHKSVSWYQQVLGQGPQFIFQYYEKEERGRGNFPDRFSARQFPNYSSELNVNALLLGDSALYLCASSLERKGGGSYGYTFGSGTRLTVV.

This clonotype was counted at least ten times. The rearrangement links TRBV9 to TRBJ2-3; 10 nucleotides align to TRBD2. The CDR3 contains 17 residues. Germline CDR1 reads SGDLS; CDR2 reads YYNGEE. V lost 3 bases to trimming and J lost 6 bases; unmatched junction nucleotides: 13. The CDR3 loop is CASSASIRAGGRDTQYF. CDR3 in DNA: TGTGCCAGCAGCGCCAGCATTAGAGCGGGGGGGCGGGATACGCAGTATTTT.

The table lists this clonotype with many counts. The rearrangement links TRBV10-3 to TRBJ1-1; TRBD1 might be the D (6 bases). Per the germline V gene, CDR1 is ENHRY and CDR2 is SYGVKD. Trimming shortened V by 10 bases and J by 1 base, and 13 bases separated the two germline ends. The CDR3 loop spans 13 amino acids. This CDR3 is CATRGRGNTEAFF. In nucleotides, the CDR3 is TGTGCCACCAGGGGCAGGGGGAACACTGAAGCTTTCTTT.

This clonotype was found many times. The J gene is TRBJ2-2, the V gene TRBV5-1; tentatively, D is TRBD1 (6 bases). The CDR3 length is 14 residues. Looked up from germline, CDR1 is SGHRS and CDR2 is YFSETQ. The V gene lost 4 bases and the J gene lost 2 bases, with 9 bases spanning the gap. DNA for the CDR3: TGCGCCAGCAGCCCGGGACACAACACCGGGGAGCTGTTTTTT. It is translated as CASSPGHNTGELFF.

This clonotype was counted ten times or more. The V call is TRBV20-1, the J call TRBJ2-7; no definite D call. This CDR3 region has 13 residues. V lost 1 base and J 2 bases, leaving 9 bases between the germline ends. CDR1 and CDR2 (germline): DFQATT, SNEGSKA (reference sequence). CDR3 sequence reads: CSARVRAAYEQYF. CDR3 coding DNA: TGCAGTGCTAGAGTACGGGCGGCCTACGAGCAGTACTTC.

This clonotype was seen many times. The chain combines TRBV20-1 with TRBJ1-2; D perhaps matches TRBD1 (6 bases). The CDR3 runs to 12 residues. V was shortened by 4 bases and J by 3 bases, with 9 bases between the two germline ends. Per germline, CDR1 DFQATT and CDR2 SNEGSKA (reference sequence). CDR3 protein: CSATGAHYGYTF. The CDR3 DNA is TGCAGTGCTACAGGGGCTCACTATGGCTACACCTTC.

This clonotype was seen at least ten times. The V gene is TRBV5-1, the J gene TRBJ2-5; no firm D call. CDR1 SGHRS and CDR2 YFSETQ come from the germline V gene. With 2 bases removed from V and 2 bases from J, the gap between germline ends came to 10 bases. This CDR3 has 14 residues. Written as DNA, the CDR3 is TGCGCCAGCAGCTTTTGGGGAAATCAAGAGACCCAGTACTTC. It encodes CASSFWGNQETQYF. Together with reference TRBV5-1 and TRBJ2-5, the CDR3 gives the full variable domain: KAGVTQTPRYLIKTRGQQVTLSCSPISGHRSVSWYQQTPGQGLQFLFEYFSETQRNKGNFPGRFSGRQFSNSRSEMNVSTLELGDSALYLCASSFWGNQETQYFGPGTRLLVL.